These 9 T cell receptor beta chains were sequenced from one sample in a study of shared clonotypes between healthy human individuals. Some clones are missing from TCRdb's copy, which holds only in-frame ones; the method was immunoSEQ multiplex PCR. Of some 2 million clones in the sample, 85% to 95% were seen once. The sample taken for sequencing was naive CD4+ T cells sorted from blood. Subset described: CD45RA+ positively selected. These receptor sequences come from a man aged 18 to 30 in good health.

V gene TRBV7-8 combines with J gene TRBJ2-7, with D maybe TRBD2 (6 bases). Germline V gene lookup returns CDR1 SGHVS and CDR2 FQNEAQ. The CDR3 is made up of 15 amino acids. The germline V and J ends were trimmed by 3 bases and 0 bases, with 12 bases remaining between them. The CDR3 sequence: CASSFEEGRSYEQYF. DNA for the CDR3: TGTGCCAGCAGCTTCGAGGAGGGGCGCTCCTACGAGCAGTACTTC.

J is TRBJ2-3 and V is TRBV9; TRBD2 matches at 9 bases. V gave up 4 bases and J gave up 2 bases; unmatched junction bases: 8. The CDR3 is 16 residues long. Germline-derived CDR1 and CDR2 are SGDLS and YYNGEE. In nucleotides, the CDR3 is TGTGCCAGCAGCTTCGGGATAGCGGGAGTCACAGATACGCAGTATTTT. Translating it yields CASSFGIAGVTDTQYF.

This clone has a single count. The genes are TRBV7-2 and TRBJ2-7, with 8 bases matching TRBD1. This CDR3 contains 17 residues. CDR1 is SGHTA and CDR2 is FQGNSA in the germline V gene. Trimming at V came to 0 bases and at J to 4 bases, leaving 11 bases not matched to a gene. The CDR3 sequence is CASSLAPGQGKLYEQYF. CDR3 nucleotide sequence: TGTGCCAGCAGCTTAGCCCCCGGACAGGGAAAACTATACGAGCAGTACTTC.

V is TRBV2 and J is TRBJ2-1; weak D call: TRBD2 (5 bases). Germline V CDR1 and CDR2: SNHLY, FYNNEI. The ends were cut back, 6 bases at V and 0 bases at J, with 21 bases in the middle. The CDR3 is made up of 18 amino acids. DNA for the CDR3: TGTGCCAGCAGGACCCCCCGTGACTACGAGAGCTCCTACAATGAGCAGTTCTTC. It specifies CASRTPRDYESSYNEQFF.

This clone was picked up one time. The same CDR3 arises from other DNA sequences in this sample as well. V and J are TRBV5-1 and TRBJ2-1; the match to TRBD1 covers 8 bases. The V segment lost 4 bases and the J segment 3 bases; nucleotides outside the gene matches: 3. The length of the CDR3 is 14 residues. CDR1 is SGHRS, CDR2 YFSETQ, per germline. The CDR3, as DNA: TGCGCCAGCAGCCCGGGACAGGTCTACAATGAGCAGTTCTTC. It codes for CASSPGQVYNEQFF.

The rearrangement uses TRBV19 and TRBJ2-2; 7 nucleotides line up with TRBD1. Germline CDR1 and CDR2: LNHDA and SQIVND (reference sequence). CDR3 size: 14 residues. V was pared by 5 bases and J by 6 bases, with 6 bases of the junction left unmatched. The CDR3 sequence: CASSSTGLPGELFF. The CDR3 bases are TGTGCCAGTAGTTCGACAGGGTTGCCCGGGGAGCTGTTTTTT.

The chain has TRBV7-9 and TRBJ2-3, with a tentative D call TRBD2 (6 bases). The V end was cut by 1 base, the J end by 5 bases, with 10 bases between. The CDR3 contains 14 residues. Germline V gene sequence: CDR1 SEHNR, CDR2 FQNEAQ (reference sequence). The CDR3 spells CASSLELARDTQYF. The CDR3 DNA sequence: TGTGCCAGCAGCTTAGAACTAGCAAGAGATACGCAGTATTTT.

A remark on this clone: Its ends do not fully match the called genes, so a read error is possible. The V gene is TRBV30, the J gene TRBJ1-3; TRBD1 might be the D (5 bases). The CDR3 is 12 residues long. Germline CDR1 is GTSNPN and CDR2 is SVGIG (reference sequence). As DNA, the CDR3 is TGTGCCTGGGGGGCCCCTGGGAACACCATATATTTT. Protein: CAWGAPGNTIYF.

V gene TRBV29-1 combines with J gene TRBJ1-2, with D tentatively TRBD1 (5 bases). This CDR3 comprises 10 residues. The V and J ends lost 2 bases and 8 bases respectively, with 6 bases between them. In germline, CDR1 is SQVTM, CDR2 ANQGSEA. The CDR3 DNA reads TGCAGCGTTGAAAGGGGAGGCTACACCTTC. It is translated as CSVERGGYTF. Based on the CDR3 plus reference TRBV29-1 and TRBJ1-2, the full variable domain is SAVISQKPSRDICQRGTSLTIQCQVDSQVTMMFWYRQQPGQSLTLIATANQGSEATYESGFVIDKFPISRPNLTFSTLTVSNMSPEDSSIYLCSVERGGYTFGSGTRLTVV.